The 27 T cell receptor beta chains listed next were all sequenced from one sample in a study of blood T cell repertoires in COVID-19. The method was immunoSEQ multiplex PCR; TCRdb's version includes in-frame clones alone and lacks a portion of them. The sample consists of roughly 200,000 clones, more than 60% of them appearing once. The sequenced material came from peripheral blood. The receptors here all came from a man between 45 and 60 years old who had recovered from COVID-19.

The rearrangement uses TRBV6-2 or TRBV6-3 and TRBJ2-7; D might be TRBD1 (5 bases). From germline, CDR1 is MNHEY and CDR2 SVGEGT. The CDR3 loop spans 15 amino acids. Trimming removed 3 bases at V and 3 bases at J, with 15 bases between. CDR3 bases: TGTGCCAGCAGTTATTCTCCGGACAAGTACTACGAGCAGTACTTC. It translates to CASSYSPDKYYEQYF.

The genes are TRBV29-1 and TRBJ1-1; perhaps TRBD1 as D (5 bases). The CDR3 runs 13 residues. Trimming took 2 bases from V and 4 from J, leaving 11 bases between them. Germline CDR1 is SQVTM and CDR2 is ANQGSEA. CDR3 DNA sequence: TGCAGCGTTGAACTATCAGGGATCACTGAAGCTTTCTTT. It codes for CSVELSGITEAFF.

The chain uses TRBV11-2 and TRBJ2-1; D possibly corresponds to TRBD2 (6 bases). The CDR3 is 15 residues long. V lost 5 bases, J lost 7 bases, and 18 bases lay in between. The germline gives CDR1 SGHAT, CDR2 FQNNGV. DNA for the CDR3: TGTGCCAGCAGCATCGAGGCAGGGCGGGGAAATGAGCAGTTCTTC. Translating it yields CASSIEAGRGNEQFF. The full variable domain, its missing parts supplied by reference TRBV11-2 and TRBJ2-1, is EAGVAQSPRYKIIEKRQSVAFWCNPISGHATLYWYQQILGQGPKLLIQFQNNGVVDDSQLPKDRFSAERLKGVDSTLKIQPAKLEDSAVYLCASSIEAGRGNEQFFGPGTRLTVL.

The chain couples TRBV5-6 to TRBJ1-4; a possible D gene is TRBD1 (6 bases). V dropped 2 bases and J dropped 7 bases, with 12 bases sitting between them. This CDR3 spans 14 amino acids. Germline V gives CDR1 SGHDT, CDR2 YYEEEE. The CDR3 reads CASSFTGTIEKLFF. The CDR3 coding sequence is TGTGCCAGCAGCTTCACAGGGACGATTGAAAAACTGTTTTTT.

The V call is TRBV29-1, the J call TRBJ1-1; possibly TRBD1 for D (5 bases). The ends were cut back, 2 bases at V and 0 bases at J, with 7 bases in the middle. Germline V gives CDR1 SQVTM, CDR2 ANQGSEA. The CDR3 loop spans 13 amino acids. The CDR3 nucleotides are TGCAGCGTTGAAAGGGGAATGAACACTGAAGCTTTCTTT. Its translation: CSVERGMNTEAFF.

The V call is TRBV6-1, the J call TRBJ2-4; 7 nucleotides match TRBD2. The CDR3 has 13 residues. The germline V gene has CDR1 MNHNS and CDR2 SASEGT. V lost 3 bases, J lost 7 bases, and 3 bases stayed unmatched. CDR3 sequence (DNA): TGTGCCAGCAGTGAGAGGGAGGGGAACATTCAGTACTTC. It yields the protein CASSEREGNIQYF.

This clone was detected only once. J is TRBJ1-5 and V is TRBV28, with a tentative D call TRBD1 (5 bases). The CDR3 contains 17 residues. The V gene lost 4 bases and the J gene lost 2 bases, with 18 bases spanning the gap. Germline V CDR1 and CDR2: MDHEN, SYDVKM. The CDR3 coding sequence is TGTGCCAGCAGTTCGCAAAAGGGGCCTGGGGGCAATCAGCCCCAGCATTTT. Amino acids: CASSSQKGPGGNQPQHF. Complete variable domain (other parts from reference TRBV28 and TRBJ1-5): DVKVTQSSRYLVKRTGEKVFLECVQDMDHENMFWYRQDPGLGLRLIYFSYDVKMKEKGDIPEGYSVSREKKERFSLILESASTNQTSMYLCASSSQKGPGGNQPQHFGDGTRLSIL.

This sequence joins TRBV15 and TRBJ2-1, with D maybe TRBD2 (6 bases). The length of the CDR3 is 13 residues. The germline V and J ends were trimmed by 0 bases and 10 bases, with 10 bases remaining between them. Germline V gives CDR1 LNHNV, CDR2 YYDKDF (reference sequence). CDR3 in amino acids: CATSRDLREEQFF. CDR3 nucleotide sequence: TGTGCCACCAGCAGAGATCTCCGGGAGGAGCAGTTCTTC.

This sequence joins TRBV27 and TRBJ1-2; 10 bases line up with TRBD1. V shed 4 bases, J shed 3 bases, and the junction held 5 bases outside the gene matches. There are 15 residues in the CDR3. The germline V gene has CDR1 MNHEY and CDR2 SMNVEV (reference sequence). Here the CDR3 DNA reads TGTGCCAGCAGTTCGACCGACAGGGGGCACTATGGCTACACCTTC. Its protein product is CASSSTDRGHYGYTF.

The chain combines TRBV12-3 or TRBV12-4 with TRBJ2-7; 7 nucleotides line up with TRBD2. V trimming: 1 base; J trimming: 5 bases; junction bases outside the gene matches: 2. This CDR3 region has 13 residues. CDR3 sequence reads: CASSLGREHEQYF. Written as DNA, the CDR3 is TGTGCCAGCAGTTTAGGGCGGGAGCACGAGCAGTACTTC.

This clone was recorded a few times. V gene TRBV5-5 combines with J gene TRBJ1-6, with D perhaps TRBD1 (6 bases). The CDR3 totals 14 residues. Germline-derived CDR1 and CDR2 are SGHKS and YYEKEE (reference sequence). Trimming cost V 5 bases and J 6 bases, with 12 bases left between them. This chain's CDR3 is CASRRTDTNSPLHF. Here the CDR3 DNA reads TGTGCCAGCAGACGGACAGACACTAATTCACCCCTCCACTTT.

This chain joins TRBV19 and TRBJ2-1; D gene ambiguous. CDR3 length equals 16 residues. V lost 0 bases to trimming and J lost 1 base, with 10 bases between them. Germline-derived CDR1 and CDR2 are LNHDA and SQIVND (reference sequence). Written as DNA, the CDR3 is TGTGCCAGTAGTATAGATGAACAGCTTTCCTACAATGAGCAGTTCTTC. This gives the protein CASSIDEQLSYNEQFF.

The chain's CDR3 is CASSQGDSNYGYTF. DNA for the CDR3: TGTGCCAGCAGTCAGGGGGATTCTAACTATGGCTACACCTTC. J is TRBJ1-2 and V is TRBV27, with TRBD1 matching over 7 bases. There are 14 residues in the CDR3. Per germline, CDR1 MNHEY and CDR2 SMNVEV (reference sequence). The V segment lost 5 bases and the J segment 0 bases; nucleotides outside the gene matches: 3.

The rearrangement uses TRBV5-4 and TRBJ1-6; no clear D. V gave up 4 bases and J gave up 6 bases, with 17 bases separating them. The germline CDR1 and CDR2 sequences are SGHNT and YYREEE (reference sequence). There are 16 residues in the CDR3. CDR3 residues: CASSPYQRGSNSPLHF. CDR3 DNA: TGTGCCAGCAGCCCCTACCAACGGGGTAGTAATTCACCCCTCCACTTT.

The chain joins TRBV7-3 to TRBJ2-2; 7 nucleotides agree with TRBD2. This CDR3 has 15 residues. The V gene's germline CDR1 is SGHTA and CDR2 FQGTGA. Trimming removed 2 bases from V and 0 bases from J; junction bases left unmatched: 0. CDR3 amino acids: CASSLGLANTGELFF. CDR3 bases: TGTGCCAGCAGCTTAGGACTAGCGAACACCGGGGAGCTGTTTTTT. Full variable domain (outside the CDR3, taken from reference TRBV7-3 and TRBJ2-2): GAGVSQTPSNKVTEKGKYVELRCDPISGHTALYWYRQSLGQGPEFLIYFQGTGAADDSGLPNDRFFAVRPEGSVSTLKIQRTERGDSAVYLCASSLGLANTGELFFGEGSRLTVL.

This clone was found a few times. The chain combines TRBV5-5 with TRBJ2-7; D is perhaps TRBD2 (5 bases). Germline V gene data show CDR1 as SGHKS and CDR2 as YYEKEE (reference sequence). V was clipped by 1 base and J by 3 bases, with 11 bases between them. This CDR3 comprises 14 residues. This CDR3 is CASSLTLALYEQYF. CDR3 nucleotides: TGTGCCAGCAGCTTGACCCTAGCACTCTACGAGCAGTACTTC.

This clone was counted between two and nine times. The CDR3 coding sequence is TGTGCCAGCTCACCACTGTATCAGGGGAAAACCTACGAGCAGTACTTC. Its protein is CASSPLYQGKTYEQYF. V is TRBV18 and J is TRBJ2-7; D is possibly TRBD1 (6 bases). Germline assignment: CDR1 KGHSH and CDR2 LQKENI. V lost 1 base and J lost 2, with 15 bases in between. The CDR3 loop spans 16 amino acids.

The V and J genes are TRBV6-5 and TRBJ1-5; 7 bases map to TRBD1. The CDR3 has 13 amino acids. After removal of 6 bases from V and 5 bases from J, the junction contained 4 bases not matched to a gene. Germline loops: CDR1 MNHEY, CDR2 SVGAGI. The DNA for the CDR3 is TGTGCCAGCAGCGCCAGGGGGGATCAGCCCCAGCATTTT. Translated, it gives CASSARGDQPQHF.

V usage is TRBV7-3 and J usage is TRBJ2-7; TRBD2 might be the D (6 bases). V was trimmed by 5 bases and J by 3 bases, leaving 17 bases between them. CDR3 size: 15 residues. Germline CDR1 SGHTA, CDR2 FQGTGA. The CDR3 DNA reads TGTGCCAGCAGCCTAGGGACTCCTGGTGTCTACGAGCAGTACTTC. Translating gives CASSLGTPGVYEQYF.

This clone showed up just a few times. CDR3 sequence reads: CASSMRDRAYTF. Here the CDR3 DNA reads TGTGCCAGTAGTATGAGGGACAGGGCCTACACCTTC. The rearrangement uses TRBV19 and TRBJ1-2, with TRBD1 matching 9 bases. The junction had 3 bases not matched to a gene; V was cut back by 3 bases and J by 10 bases. Germline-derived CDR1 and CDR2 are LNHDA and SQIVND (reference sequence). This CDR3 spans 12 amino acids.

This clone showed up just a few times. The CDR3 nucleotides read TGTGCCAGCAGTTACTCGATTGGGCAGGGCAACACCATATATTTT. Translated, it gives CASSYSIGQGNTIYF. The V call is TRBV6-5, the J call TRBJ1-3; possibly TRBD1 for D (5 bases). CDR1 and CDR2 from the germline V gene are MNHEY and SVGAGI. Trimming cost V 0 bases and J 7 bases, with 13 bases left between them. The CDR3 spans 15 residues.

A single count supports this clone. The chain recombines TRBV10-3 with TRBJ2-7, with TRBD1 as a possible D gene (6 bases). The CDR3 extends over 14 amino acids. Trimming shortened V by 2 bases and J by 6 bases, and 14 bases separated the two germline ends. Germline CDR1 and CDR2: ENHRY and SYGVKD. For the CDR3, the DNA is TGTGCCATCAGTGAGCCCATAGGGGGAACCGAGCAGTACTTC. Its protein product is CAISEPIGGTEQYF.

The V and J genes are TRBV7-6 and TRBJ1-1, with unresolved D. Between the trimmed V and J ends, which lost 9 bases and 1 base, there was a span of 15 bases. Germline lookup yields CDR1 SGHVS and CDR2 FNYEAQ. The CDR3 sequence is 14 residues long. In DNA form, the CDR3 reads TGTGCCAGTAGTCTCGCGGTAACGAACACTGAAGCTTTCTTT. Translating it yields CASSLAVTNTEAFF. The complete variable domain, with remaining parts taken from reference TRBV7-6 and TRBJ1-1, reads GAGVSQSPRYKVTKRGQDVALRCDPISGHVSLYWYRQALGQGPEFLTYFNYEAQQDKSGLPNDRFSAERPEGSISTLTIQRTEQRDSAMYRCASSLAVTNTEAFFGQGTRLTVV.

This sequence joins TRBV30 and TRBJ1-1; D might be TRBD1 (5 bases). Germline values: CDR1 GTSNPN, CDR2 SVGIG (reference sequence). CDR3 size: 13 residues. V lost 3 bases to trimming and J lost 4 bases, with 12 bases between them. Here the CDR3 reads CAWSRVRPTEAFF. DNA for the CDR3: TGTGCCTGGAGCAGGGTCCGGCCCACTGAAGCTTTCTTT.

The rearrangement joins TRBV11-3 to TRBJ1-1; 8 bases map to TRBD1. Unmatched junction bases numbered 8, after V lost 5 bases and J lost 3 bases. CDR1 SGHNT and CDR2 YENEEA come from the germline V gene. CDR3 length equals 15 residues. This CDR3 reads CASSTWTGPDTEAFF. Here the CDR3 DNA reads TGTGCCAGCAGCACCTGGACAGGGCCGGACACTGAAGCTTTCTTT.

The rearrangement joins TRBV4-1 to TRBJ2-3; 7 positions agree with TRBD1. The trim removed 0 bases at V and 5 bases at J, leaving 8 bases unmatched. The germline gives CDR1 MGHRA, CDR2 YSYEKL. CDR3 length: 16 amino acids. CDR3: CASSQDGSAGGDTQYF. In nucleotides, the CDR3 is TGCGCCAGCAGCCAAGATGGTTCGGCAGGGGGAGATACGCAGTATTTT.

CDR3 bases: TGTGCCAGCAGTTACAGGACAGGGAATGAGCAGTTCTTC. It codes for CASSYRTGNEQFF. The J gene is TRBJ2-1, the V gene TRBV12-3 or TRBV12-4, with TRBD1 matching over 8 bases. V gave up 4 bases and J gave up 7 bases; unmatched junction bases: 3. The CDR3 is made up of 13 amino acids.